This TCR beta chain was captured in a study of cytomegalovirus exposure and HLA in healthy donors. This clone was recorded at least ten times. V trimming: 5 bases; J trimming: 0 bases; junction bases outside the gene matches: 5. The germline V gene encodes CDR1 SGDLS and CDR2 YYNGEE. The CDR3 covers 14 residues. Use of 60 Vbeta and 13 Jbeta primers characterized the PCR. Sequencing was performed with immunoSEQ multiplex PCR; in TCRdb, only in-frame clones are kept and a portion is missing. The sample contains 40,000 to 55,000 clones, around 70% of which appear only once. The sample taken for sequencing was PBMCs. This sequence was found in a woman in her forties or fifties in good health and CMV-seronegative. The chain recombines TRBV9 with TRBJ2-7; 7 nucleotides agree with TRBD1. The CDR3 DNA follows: TGTGCCAGCAGTCCGGGACAGAACTCCTACGAGCAGTACTTC. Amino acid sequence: CASSPGQNSYEQYF. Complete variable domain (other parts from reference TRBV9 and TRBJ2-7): DSGVTQTPKHLITATGQRVTLRCSPRSGDLSVYWYQQSLDQGLQFLIQYYNGEERAKGNILERFSAQQFPDLHSELNLSSLELGDSALYFCASSPGQNSYEQYFGPGTRLTVT.